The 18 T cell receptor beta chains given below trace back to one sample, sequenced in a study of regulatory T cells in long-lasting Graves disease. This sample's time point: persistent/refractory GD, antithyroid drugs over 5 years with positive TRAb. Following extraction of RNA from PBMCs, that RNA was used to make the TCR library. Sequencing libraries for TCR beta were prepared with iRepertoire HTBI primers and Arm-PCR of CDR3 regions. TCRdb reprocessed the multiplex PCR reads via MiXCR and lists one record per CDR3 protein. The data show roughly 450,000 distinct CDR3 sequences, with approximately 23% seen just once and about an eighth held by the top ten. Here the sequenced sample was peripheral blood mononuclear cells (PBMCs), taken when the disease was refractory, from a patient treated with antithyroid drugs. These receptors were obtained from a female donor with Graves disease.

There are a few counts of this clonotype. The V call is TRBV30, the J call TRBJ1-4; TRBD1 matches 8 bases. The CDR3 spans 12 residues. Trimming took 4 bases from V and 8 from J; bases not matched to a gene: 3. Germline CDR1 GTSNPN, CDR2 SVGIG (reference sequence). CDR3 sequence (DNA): TGTGCCTGGACAGGGGGCAGAGAAAAACTGTTTTTT. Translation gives CAWTGGREKLFF.

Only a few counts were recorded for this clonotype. CDR3 sequence: CSAEDRVVNQPQHF. CDR3 DNA: TGCAGTGCTGAGGACAGGGTTGTAAATCAGCCCCAGCATTTT. V is TRBV20-1 and J is TRBJ1-5; TRBD1 matches 8 bases. The V gene's germline CDR1 is DFQATT and CDR2 SNEGSKA (reference sequence). With 5 bases clipped from V and 4 bases from J, the junction kept 7 bases outside the gene matches. CDR3 length: 14 amino acids.

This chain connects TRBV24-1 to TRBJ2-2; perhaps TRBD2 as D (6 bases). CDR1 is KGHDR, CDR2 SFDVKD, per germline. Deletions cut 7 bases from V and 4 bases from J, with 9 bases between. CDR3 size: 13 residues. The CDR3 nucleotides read TGTGCCACCAGACTAGCCCTCACCGGGGAGCTGTTTTTT. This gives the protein CATRLALTGELFF.

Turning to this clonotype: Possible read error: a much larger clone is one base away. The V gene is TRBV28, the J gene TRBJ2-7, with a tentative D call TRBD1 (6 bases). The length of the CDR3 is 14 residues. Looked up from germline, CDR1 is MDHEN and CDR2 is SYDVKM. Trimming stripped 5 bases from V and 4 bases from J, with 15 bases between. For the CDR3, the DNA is TGTGCCAGCAGTACGACAAGGGGGTGGTACGAGCAGTACTTC. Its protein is CASSTTRGWYEQYF.

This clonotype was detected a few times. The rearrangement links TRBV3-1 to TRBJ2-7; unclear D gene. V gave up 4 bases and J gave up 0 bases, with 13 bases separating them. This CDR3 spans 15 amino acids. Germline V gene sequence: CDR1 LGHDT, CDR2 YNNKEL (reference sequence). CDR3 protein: CASSLRGPLSYEQYF. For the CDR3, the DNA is TGTGCCAGCAGCCTTCGTGGTCCCCTCTCCTACGAGCAGTACTTC.

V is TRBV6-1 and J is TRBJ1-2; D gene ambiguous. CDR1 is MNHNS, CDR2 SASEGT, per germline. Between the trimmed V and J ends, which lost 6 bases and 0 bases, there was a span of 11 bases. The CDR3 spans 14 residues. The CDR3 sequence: CASRGDSANYGYTF. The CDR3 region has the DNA TGTGCCAGCAGGGGAGATTCAGCTAACTATGGCTACACCTTC.

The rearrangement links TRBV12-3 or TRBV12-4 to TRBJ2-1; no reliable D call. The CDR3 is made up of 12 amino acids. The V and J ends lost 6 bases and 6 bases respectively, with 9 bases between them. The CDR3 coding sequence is TGTGCCAGCAGCCAAAATGGCAATGAGCAGTTCTTC. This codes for CASSQNGNEQFF.

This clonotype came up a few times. Here the CDR3 reads CAWTLRLEAQRGYTF. The CDR3, as DNA: TGTGCCTGGACTCTCCGTCTCGAGGCACAGAGGGGCTACACCTTC. The chain joins TRBV30 to TRBJ1-2; no clear D. Germline V gene lookup returns CDR1 GTSNPN and CDR2 SVGIG (reference sequence). The V end was cut by 4 bases, the J end by 8 bases, with 23 bases between. This CDR3 region has 15 residues.

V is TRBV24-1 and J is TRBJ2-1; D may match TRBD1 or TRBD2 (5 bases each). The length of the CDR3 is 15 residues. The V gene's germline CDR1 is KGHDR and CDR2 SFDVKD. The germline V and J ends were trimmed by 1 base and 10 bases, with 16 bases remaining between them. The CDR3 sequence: CATSDFGTPGGEQFF. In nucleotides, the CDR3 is TGTGCCACCAGTGATTTTGGGACGCCCGGTGGGGAGCAGTTCTTC.

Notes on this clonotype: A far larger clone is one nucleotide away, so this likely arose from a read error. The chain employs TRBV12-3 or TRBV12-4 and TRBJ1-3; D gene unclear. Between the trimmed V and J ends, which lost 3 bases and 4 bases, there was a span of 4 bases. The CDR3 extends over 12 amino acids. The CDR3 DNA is TGTGCCAGCAGTTTCTCGGGAAACACCATATATTTT. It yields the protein CASSFSGNTIYF.

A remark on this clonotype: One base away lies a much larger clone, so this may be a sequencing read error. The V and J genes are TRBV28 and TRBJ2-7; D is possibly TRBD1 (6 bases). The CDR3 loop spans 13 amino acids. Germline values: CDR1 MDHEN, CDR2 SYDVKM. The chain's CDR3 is CASGTNSPYEQCF. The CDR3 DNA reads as TGTGCCAGCGGGACAAACTCTCCCTACGAGCAGTGCTTC. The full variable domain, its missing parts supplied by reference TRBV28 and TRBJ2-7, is DVKVTQSSRYLVKRTGEKVFLECVQDMDHENMFWYRQDPGLGLRLIYFSYDVKMKEKGDIPEGYSVSREKKERFSLILESASTNQTSMYLCASGTNSPYEQCFGPGTRLTVT.

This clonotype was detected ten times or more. The CDR3 nucleotides are TGTGCCAGCAGCCGGAAGGCTGAAGCTTTCTTT. The encoded protein is CASSRKAEAFF. The chain has TRBV6-1 and TRBJ1-1; D gene unclear. This CDR3 has 11 amino acids. Deletions cut 6 bases from V and 6 bases from J, with 8 bases between. Germline CDR1 and CDR2: MNHNS and SASEGT.

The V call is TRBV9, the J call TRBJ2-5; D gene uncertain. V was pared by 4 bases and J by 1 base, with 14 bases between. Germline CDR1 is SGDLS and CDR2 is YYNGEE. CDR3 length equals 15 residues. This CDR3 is CASSSAGARQETQYF. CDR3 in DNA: TGTGCCAGCAGCTCCGCCGGTGCGCGCCAAGAGACCCAGTACTTC.

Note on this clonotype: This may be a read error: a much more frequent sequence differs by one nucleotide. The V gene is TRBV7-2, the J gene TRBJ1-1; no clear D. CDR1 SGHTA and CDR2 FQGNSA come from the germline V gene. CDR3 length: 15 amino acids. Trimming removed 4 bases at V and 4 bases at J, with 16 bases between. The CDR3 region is CASSSWARESTEAFF. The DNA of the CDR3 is TGTGCCAGCAGCTCGTGGGCCCGGGAGAGCACTGAAGCTTTCTTT. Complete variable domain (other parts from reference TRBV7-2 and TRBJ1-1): GAGVSQSPSNKVTEKGKDVELRCDPISGHTALYWYRQSLGQGLEFLIYFQGNSAPDKSGLPSDRFSAERTGGSVSTLTIQRTQQEDSAVYLCASSSWARESTEAFFGQGTRLTVV.

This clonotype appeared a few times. The CDR3, as DNA: TGTGCCAGTAGGATTAGCGGAACAACTAGCACAGATACGCAGTATTTT. It translates to CASRISGTTSTDTQYF. The chain uses TRBV19 and TRBJ2-3; D is perhaps TRBD2 (6 bases). The V and J ends lost 6 bases and 0 bases respectively, with 16 bases between them. CDR3 size: 16 residues. Per the germline V gene, CDR1 is LNHDA and CDR2 is SQIVND (reference sequence).

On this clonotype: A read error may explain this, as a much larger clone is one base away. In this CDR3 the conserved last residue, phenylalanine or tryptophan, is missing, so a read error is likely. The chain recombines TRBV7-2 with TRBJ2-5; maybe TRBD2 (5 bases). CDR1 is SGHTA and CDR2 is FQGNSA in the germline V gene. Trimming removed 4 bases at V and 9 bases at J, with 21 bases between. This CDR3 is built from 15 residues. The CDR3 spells CASSSPPGYSSSQYL. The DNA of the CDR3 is TGTGCCAGCAGCTCCCCCCCGGGATACAGCAGCTCCCAGTACCTC.

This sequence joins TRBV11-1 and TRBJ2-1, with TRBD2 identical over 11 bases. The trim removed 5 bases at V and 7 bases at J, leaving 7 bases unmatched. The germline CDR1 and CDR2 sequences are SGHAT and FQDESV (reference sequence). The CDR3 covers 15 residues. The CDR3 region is CASSPLAGELNEQFF. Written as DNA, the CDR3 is TGTGCCAGCAGCCCACTAGCGGGAGAGTTGAATGAGCAGTTCTTC.

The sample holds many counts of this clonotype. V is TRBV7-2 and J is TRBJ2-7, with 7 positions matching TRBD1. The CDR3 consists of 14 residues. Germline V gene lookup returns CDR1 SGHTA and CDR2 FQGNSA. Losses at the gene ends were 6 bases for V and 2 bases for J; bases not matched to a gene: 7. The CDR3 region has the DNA TGTGCCAGCAGGACGGACAGGTTGACCTACGAGCAGTACTTC. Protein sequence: CASRTDRLTYEQYF.